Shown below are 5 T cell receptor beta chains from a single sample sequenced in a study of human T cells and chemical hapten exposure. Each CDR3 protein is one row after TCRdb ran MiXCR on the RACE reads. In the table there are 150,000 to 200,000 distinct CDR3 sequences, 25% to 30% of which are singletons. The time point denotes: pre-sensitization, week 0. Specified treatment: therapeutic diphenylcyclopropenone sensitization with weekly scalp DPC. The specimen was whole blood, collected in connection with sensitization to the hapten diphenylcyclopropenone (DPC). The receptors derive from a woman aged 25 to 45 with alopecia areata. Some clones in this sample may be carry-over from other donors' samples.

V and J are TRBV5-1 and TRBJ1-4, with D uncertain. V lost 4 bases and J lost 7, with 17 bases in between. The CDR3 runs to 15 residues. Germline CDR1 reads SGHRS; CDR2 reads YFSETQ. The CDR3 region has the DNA TGCGCCAGCAGCGCCGTGGGGTCCAGAGGTGAAAAACTGTTTTTT. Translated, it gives CASSAVGSRGEKLFF.

The CDR3 is CASSLVGSNSPLHF. The CDR3 DNA is TGTGCCAGCAGCTTAGTGGGCAGTAATTCACCCCTCCACTTT. The rearrangement uses TRBV7-2 and TRBJ1-6; D remains unclear. The CDR3 is made up of 14 amino acids. V lost 1 base to trimming and J lost 6 bases, with 7 bases between them. Germline V gene sequence: CDR1 SGHTA, CDR2 FQGNSA.

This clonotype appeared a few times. CDR3 loop: CASSFARASTDTQYF. CDR3 bases: TGTGCCAGCAGTTTCGCTCGGGCTAGCACAGATACGCAGTATTTT. The chain couples TRBV28 to TRBJ2-3; D ambiguous. The CDR3 spans 15 residues. V was cut by 3 bases and J by 0 bases, with 10 bases left in between. The germline V gene encodes CDR1 MDHEN and CDR2 SYDVKM.

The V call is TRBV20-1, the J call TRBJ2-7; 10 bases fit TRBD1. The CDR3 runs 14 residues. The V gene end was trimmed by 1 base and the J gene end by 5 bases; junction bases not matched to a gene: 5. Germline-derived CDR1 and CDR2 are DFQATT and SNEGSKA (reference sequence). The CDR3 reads CSARVFGTGDEQYF. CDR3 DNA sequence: TGCAGTGCTAGAGTCTTTGGGACAGGGGACGAGCAGTACTTC.

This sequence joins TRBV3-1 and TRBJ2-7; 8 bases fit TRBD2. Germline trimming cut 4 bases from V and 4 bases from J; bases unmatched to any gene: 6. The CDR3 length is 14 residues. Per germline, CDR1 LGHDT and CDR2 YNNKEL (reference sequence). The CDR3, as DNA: TGTGCCAGCAGCCCCCCGGGACTAGGTTACGAGCAGTACTTC. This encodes CASSPPGLGYEQYF.